The TCR beta chain under discussion was sequenced for a study of Ad26.COV2.S vaccination and SARS-CoV-2 variants. Findings of the study overall: Across vaccine and placebo recipients, the breadth of non-spike TCRs was similar. There was reportedly substantial breadth in spike-specific CD8+ and CD4+ T cell responses after vaccination. Total T cell responses, in the TCR breadth and depth analyses, may have been underestimated.

Data came from immunoSEQ multiplex PCR; TCRdb stores just in-frame clones and leaves some out. Of some 180,000 clones in the sample, roughly 87% were seen once. This CDR3 comprises 15 residues. The germline gives CDR1 LGHDT, CDR2 YNNKEL (reference sequence). V shed 6 bases and J shed 3 bases, with 15 bases lying between them. Remarks on this clone: The antigen remains unidentified.

The chain has TRBV3-1 (or the pseudogene TRBV3-2) and TRBJ1-5; weak D call: TRBD1 (5 bases). The source was peripheral blood, collected after recovery from COVID-19. This TCR was recovered from a human donor who had recovered from COVID-19. Written as DNA, the CDR3 is TGTGCCAGCAGTCCAACCCCAGGGTACAATCAGCCCCAGCATTTT. This gives the protein CASSPTPGYNQPQHF.